A selection of T cell receptor beta chains follows, all from one sample in a study of shared T cell receptors in the human thymus. Measured with immunoSEQ multiplex PCR; TCRdb has only the in-frame clones, and not every one. The repertoire holds fewer than 700,000 clones, around 89% seen once, with roughly 0.0097% in the top ten. This sample also appeared in a second study, on human thymus T cells.

The sequenced material came from thymocytes. The receptors were sampled from a boy in the first two years of life with a congenital heart defect. Each CDR3 is given with its conserved first and last residue. D genes are given only for firm matches. Size tells how often a clone was seen (once, few, many) or the class of an expanded clone, and some rows leave it out.

>TRBD1|TRBJ2-3|12|TRBV27|-
TGTGCCAGCAGGGGGACAGTAGATACGCAGTATTTT
CASRGTVDTQYF
>TRBD1|TRBJ1-2|14|TRBV27|once
TGTGCCAGCAGTTTATCCAGACAGGGGAATGGCTACACCTTC
CASSLSRQGNGYTF
>-|TRBJ1-1|15|TRBV6-1|-
TGTGCCAGCAGAGGGACACCCGTGGGGCCTCCTGAAGCTTTCTTT
CASRGTPVGPPEAFF
>TRBD2|TRBJ2-7|16|TRBV6-5|once
TGTGCCAGCAGTTACTTGACTAGCGGGAGGCCCCACGAGCAGTACTTC
CASSYLTSGRPHEQYF
>-|TRBJ1-5|18|TRBV10-2|few
TGCGCCAGCAGTGAGAGTCTACCAGGGCAACTTGCTGCTCAGCCCCAGCATTTT
CASSESLPGQLAAQPQHF
>TRBD2|TRBJ2-7|15|TRBV6-1|-
TGTGCCAGCAGACCGCGGAGCGGGAGAGTGGAAGAGCAGTACTTC
CASRPRSGRVEEQYF
>TRBD2|TRBJ2-1|17|TRBV27|-
TGTGCCAGCACTCTTAGTGGCCCTAGCGGCTCCTACAATGAGCAGTTCTTC
CASTLSGPSGSYNEQFF
>TRBD2|TRBJ2-1|18|TRBV11-3|-
TGTGCCAGCAGCTTAAGGCCTTTCGCGGGAGGGCCGGAGAATGAGCAGTTCTTC
CASSLRPFAGGPENEQFF
>-|TRBJ2-1|13|TRBV6-5|few
TGTGCCAGCAGTTACCCAGGGGACAATGAGCAGTTCTTC
CASSYPGDNEQFF
>TRBD1|TRBJ2-1|18|TRBV15|-
TGTGCCACCAGCCTTCGCCCAGGGGGCTATCGGTTTTTGAATGAGCAGTTCTTC
CATSLRPGGYRFLNEQFF
>TRBD2|TRBJ2-7|19|TRBV7-9|-
TGTGCCAGCAGCTTAGGGTGGGGACTAGCGGGAGGCGCCTCCTACGAGCAGTACTTC
CASSLGWGLAGGASYEQYF
>-|TRBJ2-3|13|TRBV14|-
TGTGCCAGCAGCCAAGCACTCACAGATACGCAGTATTTT
CASSQALTDTQYF
>-|TRBJ2-7|15|TRBV2|-
TGTGCCAGCAGTGAACCCCCCCCTAGCCCCTACGAGCAGTACTTC
CASSEPPPSPYEQYF
>-|TRBJ2-6|16|TRBV27|-
TGTGCCAGCAGTTTATCGGGCCGCTCTGGGGCCAACGTCCTGACTTTC
CASSLSGRSGANVLTF
>-|TRBJ2-3|13|TRBV5-1|-
TGCGCCAGCAGCTTGTCTATCACAGATACGCAGTATTTT
CASSLSITDTQYF
>-|TRBJ1-5|22|TRBV4-2|once
TGTGCCAGCAGCCCAGCCAAGATGGAGGGCAAGCGGGGACTCGATAGCAATCAGCCCCAGCATTTT
CASSPAKMEGKRGLDSNQPQHF
>-|TRBJ2-7|11|TRBV20-1|few
TGCAGTGCTAGACTCTCCTACGAGCAGTACTTC
CSARLSYEQYF